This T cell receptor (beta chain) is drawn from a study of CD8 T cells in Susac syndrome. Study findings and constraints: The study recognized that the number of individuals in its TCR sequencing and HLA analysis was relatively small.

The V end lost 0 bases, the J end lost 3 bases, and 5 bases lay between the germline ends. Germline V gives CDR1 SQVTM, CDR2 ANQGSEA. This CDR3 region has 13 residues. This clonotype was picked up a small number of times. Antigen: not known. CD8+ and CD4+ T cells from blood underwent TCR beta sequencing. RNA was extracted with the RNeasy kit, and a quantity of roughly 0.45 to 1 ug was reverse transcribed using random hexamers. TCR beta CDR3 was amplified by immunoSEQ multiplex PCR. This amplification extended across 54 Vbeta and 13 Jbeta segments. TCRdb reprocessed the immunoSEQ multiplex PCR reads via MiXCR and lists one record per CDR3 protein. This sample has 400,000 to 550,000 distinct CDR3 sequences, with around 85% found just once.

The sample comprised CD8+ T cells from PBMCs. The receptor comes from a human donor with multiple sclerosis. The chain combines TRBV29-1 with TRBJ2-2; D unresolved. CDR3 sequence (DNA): TGCAGCGTTGAAGAGGCTTACACCGGGGAGCTGTTTTTT. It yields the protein CSVEEAYTGELFF.